This TCR beta chain was sequenced for a study of blood T cell repertoires in COVID-19. On the study more broadly: Sample material is recorded as cDNA or gDNA derived from T cells, B-cell-depleted T cells, or PBMCs.

Which cohort a participant joined came from the clinical history participants gave. Libraries were prepared by immunoSEQ multiplex PCR; TCRdb keeps only in-frame clonotypes and omits some of them. The table lists about 250,000 clones, 80% to 90% of them singletons. What was sequenced was PBMCs or T cells enriched from blood (not recorded which). This sequence originates from a woman aged 35 to 49 who had been exposed to COVID-19.

This CDR3 reads CASSLVRTEAFF. Written as DNA, the CDR3 is TGTGCCAGCAGTTTAGTCCGGACTGAAGCTTTCTTT. This chain connects TRBV28 to TRBJ1-1; no firm D call. Germline CDR1 MDHEN, CDR2 SYDVKM. V lost 2 bases to trimming and J lost 5 bases, with 6 bases between them. CDR3 length: 12 amino acids.